These T cell receptor beta chains were read from a single sample in a study of T cell repertoires in cytomegalovirus infection. Via MiXCR, TCRdb re-called the reads, giving one row per CDR3 protein. The data show approximately 34,000 distinct CDR3 sequences, roughly 49% seen once. The antigens of these receptors remain unknown. This specimen was CD8+ T cells from cultured PBMCs, taken from culture after CMV antigen stimulation. These receptors came from a human donor in good health (CMV status not recorded). Some clones in this sample may be carry-over from other donors' samples. Both conserved end residues are part of each CDR3. A D gene is named only where the DNA matches it firmly. A row's size may be missing; if present it is once, few, many or a size class.

TRBV6-4,-,TRBJ2-1,few,TGTGCCAGCAGTGTGCTAGCTCGTGTCTTC,CASSVLARVF
TRBV11-2,-,TRBJ1-4,once,TGTGCCAGCAGCCCCAGCGGGACACCCTGGAATGAAAAACTGTTTTTT,CASSPSGTPWNEKLFF
TRBV7-2,TRBD1,TRBJ1-2,-,TGTGCCAGCAGCTTAGAACTTGGGACAGACTATGGCTACACCTTC,CASSLELGTDYGYTF
TRBV6-5,-,TRBJ1-1,few,TGTGCCAGCAGTTACTACCCCGGCAGGGACGATATGAACACTGAAGCTTTCTTT,CASSYYPGRDDMNTEAFF
TRBV7-2,TRBD1,TRBJ2-7,few,TGTGCCAGCAGCCGGACAGGGGTCTACGAGCAGTACTTC,CASSRTGVYEQYF
TRBV7-9,TRBD1,TRBJ1-6,few,TGTGCCAGCAGCTCCAACAGGGGGGTAACCGATTCACCCCTCCACTTT,CASSSNRGVTDSPLHF
TRBV7-4,-,TRBJ2-1,-,TGTGCCAGCAGCTTAGTTGTGTGGAGCTCCTACAATGAGCAGTTCTTC,CASSLVVWSSYNEQFF
TRBV7-3,-,TRBJ2-1,few,TGTGCCAGCAGCTGGGGCAATGAGCAGTTCTTC,CASSWGNEQFF
TRBV12-3/TRBV12-4,TRBD1,TRBJ1-2,-,TGTGCCAGCAGTCCCGACGCTGACAGGGGTGGCTACACCTTC,CASSPDADRGGYTF
TRBV5-4,-,TRBJ1-3,-,TGTGCCAGCAGCTCTGGGAGAAGCTCTGGAAACACCATATATTTT,CASSSGRSSGNTIYF
TRBV7-2,-,TRBJ2-4,few,TGTGCCAGCAGCCAAACAGGAGGGCCGGGGAACATTCAGTACTTC,CASSQTGGPGNIQYF
TRBV4-1,TRBD1,TRBJ2-7,-,TGCGCCAGCAGCCAAGCGGACAGGGGGGTGTACGAGCAGTACTTC,CASSQADRGVYEQYF
TRBV2,-,TRBJ1-4,once,TGTGCCAGCAGTGAGACTGAAAAACTGTTTTTT,CASSETEKLFF
TRBV28,-,TRBJ2-7,-,TGTGCCAGCAGTTTATTAAGAGGGTCCTACGAGCAGTACTTC,CASSLLRGSYEQYF
TRBV7-2,-,TRBJ1-1,-,TGTGCCAGCAGCTGGGGGGGCAACACTGAAGCTTTCTTT,CASSWGGNTEAFF
TRBV11-2,-,TRBJ2-3,-,TGTGCCAGCCGAGGGTCCGGTGGGAGCACAGATACGCAGTATTTT,CASRGSGGSTDTQYF
TRBV7-8,TRBD2,TRBJ2-2,-,TGTGCCAGCAGCTTCCTTCGACTAGCGGGTGGCAACACCGGGGAGCTGTTTTTT,CASSFLRLAGGNTGELFF
TRBV6-6,-,TRBJ2-5,-,TGTGCCAGCAGCCCCTCGGAACAGACCCAGTACTTC,CASSPSEQTQYF
TRBV20-1,-,TRBJ2-6,-,TGCAGTGCTAGAGATCCAGATGGGCCTGGGGCCAACGTCCTGACTTTC,CSARDPDGPGANVLTF
TRBV15,-,TRBJ2-7,-,TGTGCCACCAGCAGAGAATCCGAGCAGTACTTC,CATSRESEQYF
TRBV7-8,-,TRBJ2-7,few,TGTGCCAGCAGCGGCTCCGGGACACCTTCCTACGAGCAGTACTTC,CASSGSGTPSYEQYF
TRBV7-9,-,TRBJ2-7,-,TGTGCCAGCAGCGCTGCGGGACGGGAAACTTCCTACGAGCAGTACTTC,CASSAAGRETSYEQYF
TRBV5-1,-,TRBJ2-7,many,TGCGCCAGCAGCTCCTACGAGCAGTACTTC,CASSSYEQYF
TRBV28,-,TRBJ1-2,many,TGTGCCAGCAGTTCGGCAGGATACTATGGCTACACCTTC,CASSSAGYYGYTF
TRBV4-1,-,TRBJ1-2,-,TGCGCCAGCAGCCAGGGGTTCAGGTACACCTTC,CASSQGFRYTF
TRBV20-1,TRBD2,TRBJ2-3,-,TGCAGTGCTAGAGCAAGGACTAGCGGGAGAGGAGATACGCAGTATTTT,CSARARTSGRGDTQYF
TRBV5-6,-,TRBJ1-2,few,TGTGCCAGCAGCTCTGGGCGAGGCATCCGAGGCTACACCTTC,CASSSGRGIRGYTF